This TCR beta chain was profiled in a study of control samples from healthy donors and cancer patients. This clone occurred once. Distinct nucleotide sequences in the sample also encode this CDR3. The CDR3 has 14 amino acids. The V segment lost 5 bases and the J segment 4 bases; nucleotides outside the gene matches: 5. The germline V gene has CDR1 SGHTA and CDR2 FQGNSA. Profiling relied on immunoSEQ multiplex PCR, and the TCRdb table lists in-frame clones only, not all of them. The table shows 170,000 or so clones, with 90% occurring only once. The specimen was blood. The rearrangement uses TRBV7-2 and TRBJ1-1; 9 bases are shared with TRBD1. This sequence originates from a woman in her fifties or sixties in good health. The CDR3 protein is CASSLDRGGTEAFF. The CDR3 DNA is TGTGCCAGCAGCCTGGACAGGGGCGGCACTGAAGCTTTCTTT.